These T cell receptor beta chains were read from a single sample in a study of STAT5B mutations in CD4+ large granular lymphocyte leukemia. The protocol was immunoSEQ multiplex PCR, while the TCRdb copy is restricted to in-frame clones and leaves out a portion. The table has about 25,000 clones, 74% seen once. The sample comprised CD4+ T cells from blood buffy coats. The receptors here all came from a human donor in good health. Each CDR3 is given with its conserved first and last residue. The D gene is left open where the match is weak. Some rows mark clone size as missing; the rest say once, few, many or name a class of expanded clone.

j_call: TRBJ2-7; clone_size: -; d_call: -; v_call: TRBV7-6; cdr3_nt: TGTGCCAGCAGCTTAGGGCTAGCGCGAGCTCCCTACGAGCAGTACTTC; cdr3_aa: CASSLGLARAPYEQYF
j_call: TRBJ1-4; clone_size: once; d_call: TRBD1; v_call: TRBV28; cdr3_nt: TGTGCCAGCAGTTTCCTGGACAGGATGAATGAAAAACTGTTTTTT; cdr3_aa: CASSFLDRMNEKLFF
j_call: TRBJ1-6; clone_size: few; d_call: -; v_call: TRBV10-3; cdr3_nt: TGTGCCATCAACGGACAGCTTAATTCACCCCTCCACTTT; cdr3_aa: CAINGQLNSPLHF
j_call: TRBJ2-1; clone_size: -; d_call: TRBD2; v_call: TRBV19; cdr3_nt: TGTGCCAGTAGTATTAGTATAGCGGGAGGGCCCTACAATGAGCAGTTCTTC; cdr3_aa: CASSISIAGGPYNEQFF
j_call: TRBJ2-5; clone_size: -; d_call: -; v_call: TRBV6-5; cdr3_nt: TGTGCCAGCAGGTCTACAGGGAGGGAGACCCAGTACTTC; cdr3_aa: CASRSTGRETQYF
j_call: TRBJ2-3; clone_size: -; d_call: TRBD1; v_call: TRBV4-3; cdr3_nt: TGCGCCAGCAGCCAAGAGGGACAGAGCCCCGATACGCAGTATTTT; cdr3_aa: CASSQEGQSPDTQYF
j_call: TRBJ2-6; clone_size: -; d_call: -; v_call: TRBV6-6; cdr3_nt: TGTGCCAGCAGGTGGGGGAGGCGGGGGGCCAACGTCCTGACTTTC; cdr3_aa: CASRWGRRGANVLTF
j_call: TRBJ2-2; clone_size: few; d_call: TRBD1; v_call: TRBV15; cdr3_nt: TGTGCCACCAGCAGAGATATAGGGACAGCGAACACCGGGGAGCTGTTTTTT; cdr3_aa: CATSRDIGTANTGELFF
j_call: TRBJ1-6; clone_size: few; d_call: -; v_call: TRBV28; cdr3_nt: TGTGCCAGCATGCGAGACCATAATTCACCCCTCCACTTT; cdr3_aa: CASMRDHNSPLHF
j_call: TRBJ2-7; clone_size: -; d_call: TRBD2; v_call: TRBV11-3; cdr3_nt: TGTGCCAGCAGCCCCGGGGGGAGCTCCTACGAGCAGTACTTC; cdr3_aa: CASSPGGSSYEQYF
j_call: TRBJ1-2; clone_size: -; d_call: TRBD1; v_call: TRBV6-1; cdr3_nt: TGTGCCAGCAGTATCCACAGGGGTGGCTACACCTTC; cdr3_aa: CASSIHRGGYTF
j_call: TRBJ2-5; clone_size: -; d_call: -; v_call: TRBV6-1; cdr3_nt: TGTGCCAGCAGTGAAGCCTTGAGGGGGGAGACCCAGTACTTC; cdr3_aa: CASSEALRGETQYF
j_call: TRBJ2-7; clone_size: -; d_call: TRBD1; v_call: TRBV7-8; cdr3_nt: TGTGCCAGCAGCCGAGGGAGGTGGGACAGGGAATACGAGCAGTACTTC; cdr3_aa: CASSRGRWDREYEQYF
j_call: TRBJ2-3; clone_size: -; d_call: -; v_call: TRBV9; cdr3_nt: TGTGCCAGCACCCCTGGGTGGGGTTTTGATACGCAGTATTTT; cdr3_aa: CASTPGWGFDTQYF
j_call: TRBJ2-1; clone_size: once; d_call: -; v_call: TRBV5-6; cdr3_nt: TGTGCCAGCAGCCTGATGGGGATTTCCTACAATGAGCAGTTCTTC; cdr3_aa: CASSLMGISYNEQFF
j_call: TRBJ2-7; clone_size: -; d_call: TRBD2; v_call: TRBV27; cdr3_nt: TGTGCCAGCAGGAGACCCGGGACTAGCGGCTACGAGCAGTACTTC; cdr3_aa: CASRRPGTSGYEQYF
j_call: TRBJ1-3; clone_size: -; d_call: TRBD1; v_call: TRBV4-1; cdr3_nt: TGCGCCAGCAGCTCACGGACAGGGCCCTCTGGAAACACCATATATTTT; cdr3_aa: CASSSRTGPSGNTIYF
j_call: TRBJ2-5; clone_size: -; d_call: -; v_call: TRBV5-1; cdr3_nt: TGCGCCAGCAGCTTGGACAGGCCGCAAGAGACCCAGTACTTC; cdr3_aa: CASSLDRPQETQYF
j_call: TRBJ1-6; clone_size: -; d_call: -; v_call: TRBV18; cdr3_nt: TGTGCCAGCTCACAGGCAGGAGGTAATTCACCCCTCCACTTT; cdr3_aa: CASSQAGGNSPLHF
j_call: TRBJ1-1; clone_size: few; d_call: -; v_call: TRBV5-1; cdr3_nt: TGCGCCAGCAGCTTGGATGTGGCTAGAGGGACTGAAGCTTTCTTT; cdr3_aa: CASSLDVARGTEAFF
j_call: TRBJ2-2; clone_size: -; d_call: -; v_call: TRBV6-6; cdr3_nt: TGTGCCAGCAGTTTACAGGGCCCAGGCACCGGGGAGCTGTTTTTT; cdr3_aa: CASSLQGPGTGELFF
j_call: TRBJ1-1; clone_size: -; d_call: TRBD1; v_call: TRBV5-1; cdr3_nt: TGCGCCAGCAGCTCTACAGGGGGAGGGAGCACTGAAGCTTTCTTT; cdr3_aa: CASSSTGGGSTEAFF
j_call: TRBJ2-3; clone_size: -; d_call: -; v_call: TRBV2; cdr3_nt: TGTGCCAGCAGTGCCACGACTAGTACGCAGTATTTT; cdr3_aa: CASSATTSTQYF
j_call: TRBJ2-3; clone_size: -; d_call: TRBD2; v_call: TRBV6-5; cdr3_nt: TGTGCCAGCAGTTATGGGTTAGCGGGAGTTAATACGCAGTATTTT; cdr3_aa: CASSYGLAGVNTQYF
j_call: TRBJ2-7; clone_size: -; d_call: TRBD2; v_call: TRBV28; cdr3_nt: TGTGCCAGCAGCCGTGCGGGAGATAAAAATTACGAGCAGTACTTC; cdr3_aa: CASSRAGDKNYEQYF
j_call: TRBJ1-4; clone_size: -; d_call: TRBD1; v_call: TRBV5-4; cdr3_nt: TGTGCCAGCACGCACCAGGGGGGGCGCATCACTAATGAAAAACTGTTTTTT; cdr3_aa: CASTHQGGRITNEKLFF
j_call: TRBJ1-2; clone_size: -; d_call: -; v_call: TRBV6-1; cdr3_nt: TGTGCCAGCAGTGAAAGGGCCGGTGGGGGCTTAGGGGGCTACACCTTC; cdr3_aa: CASSERAGGGLGGYTF
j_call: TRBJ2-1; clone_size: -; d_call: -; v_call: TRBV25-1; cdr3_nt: TGTGCCAGCAGTGGGGGGTCATCCTTTCTGGGACGGGGGTATGAGTTCTTC; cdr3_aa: CASSGGSSFLGRGYEFF
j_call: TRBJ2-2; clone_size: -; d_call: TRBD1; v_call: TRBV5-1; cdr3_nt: TGCGCCAGCAGCGGGGGACAGGCGAACACCGGGGAGCTGTTTTTT; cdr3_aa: CASSGGQANTGELFF
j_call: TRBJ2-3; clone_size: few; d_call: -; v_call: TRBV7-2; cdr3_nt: TGTGCCAGCAGCTCCCGACTGAGCACAGATACGCAGTATTTT; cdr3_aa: CASSSRLSTDTQYF
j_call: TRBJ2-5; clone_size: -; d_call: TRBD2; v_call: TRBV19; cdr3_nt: TGTGCCAGTACCGGGACTAGCGGGGGGGCCCGGGAGACCCAGTACTTC; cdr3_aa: CASTGTSGGARETQYF
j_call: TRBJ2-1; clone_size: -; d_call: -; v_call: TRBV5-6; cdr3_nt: TGTGCCAGCAGGGTTGGGACCTACAATGAGCAGTTCTTC; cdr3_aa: CASRVGTYNEQFF
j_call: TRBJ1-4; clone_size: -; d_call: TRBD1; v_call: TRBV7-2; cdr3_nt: TGTGCCAGCAGCCGGACAGGGCCAACTAATGAAAAACTGTTTTTT; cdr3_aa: CASSRTGPTNEKLFF
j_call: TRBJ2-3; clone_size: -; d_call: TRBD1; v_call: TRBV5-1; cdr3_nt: TGCGCCAGCAGCTGGGGGGCGGCAGGGGGCTCAGATACGCAGTATTTT; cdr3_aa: CASSWGAAGGSDTQYF
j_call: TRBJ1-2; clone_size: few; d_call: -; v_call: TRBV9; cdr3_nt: TGTGCCAGCAGCTCGCCAGGGGACGGGAACTATGGCTACACCTTC; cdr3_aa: CASSSPGDGNYGYTF
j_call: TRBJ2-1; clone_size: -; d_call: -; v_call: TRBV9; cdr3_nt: TGTGCCAGCAGCCCGAGCCGGGGTCTAGATTACAATGAGCAGTTCTTC; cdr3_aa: CASSPSRGLDYNEQFF
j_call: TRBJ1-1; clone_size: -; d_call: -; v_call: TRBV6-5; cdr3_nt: TGTGCCAGCAGTAGGACAAAGAACACTGAAGCTTTCTTT; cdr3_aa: CASSRTKNTEAFF
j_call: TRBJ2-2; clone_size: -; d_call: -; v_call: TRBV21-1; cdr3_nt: TGTGCCAGCAGCAAAGGGGGCTCGATTGCCGCGAACACCGGGGAGCTGTTTTTT; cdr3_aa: CASSKGGSIAANTGELFF
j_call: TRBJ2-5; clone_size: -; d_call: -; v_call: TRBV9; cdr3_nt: TGTGCCAGCAGCGTGATGATAGCGAAAGAGACCCAGTACTTC; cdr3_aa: CASSVMIAKETQYF
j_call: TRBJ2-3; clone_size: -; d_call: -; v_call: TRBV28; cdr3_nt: TGTGCCAGCAGCCCCGACAGCACAGATACGCAGTATTTT; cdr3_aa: CASSPDSTDTQYF
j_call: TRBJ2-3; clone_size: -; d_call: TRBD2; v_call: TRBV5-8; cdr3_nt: TGTGCCAGCAGCTTGGCCAGACTAGCGGCCAGAGATACGCAGTATTTT; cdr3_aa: CASSLARLAARDTQYF
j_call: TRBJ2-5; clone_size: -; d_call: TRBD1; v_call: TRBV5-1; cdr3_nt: TGCGCCAGCAGCCCGGGGACAGGAGGGTACCAAGAGACCCAGTACTTC; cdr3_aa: CASSPGTGGYQETQYF
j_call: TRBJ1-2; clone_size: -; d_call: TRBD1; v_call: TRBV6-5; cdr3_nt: TGTGCCAGCACCTTAGGACAGGGGGCAGGTGGCTACACCTTC; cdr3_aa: CASTLGQGAGGYTF
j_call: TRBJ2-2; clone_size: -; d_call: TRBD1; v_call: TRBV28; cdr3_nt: TGTGCCAGCAGTTCATTCGGACAGGGGGCTAACACCGGGGAGCTGTTTTTT; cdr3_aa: CASSSFGQGANTGELFF
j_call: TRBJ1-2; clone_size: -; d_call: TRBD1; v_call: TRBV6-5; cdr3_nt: TGTGCCAGCAGTTACTCGAGGACAGGAGGCCACTATGGCTACACCTTC; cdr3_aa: CASSYSRTGGHYGYTF
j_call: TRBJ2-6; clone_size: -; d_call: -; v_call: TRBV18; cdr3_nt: TGTGCCAGCTCACCAGGAACTGGGGCCAACGTCCTGACTTTC; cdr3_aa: CASSPGTGANVLTF
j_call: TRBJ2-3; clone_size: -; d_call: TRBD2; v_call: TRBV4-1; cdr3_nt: TGCGCCAGCAGCCACCCGGGACTAGCGGGAAAAGAAGATACGCAGTATTTT; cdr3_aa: CASSHPGLAGKEDTQYF
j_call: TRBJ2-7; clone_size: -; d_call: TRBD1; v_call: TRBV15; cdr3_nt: TGTGCCACCAGCAGATCTCCTACAGGGGTCGGCGAGCAGTACTTC; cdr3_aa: CATSRSPTGVGEQYF
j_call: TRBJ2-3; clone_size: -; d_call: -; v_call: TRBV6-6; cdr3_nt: TGTGCCAGCAGCCCAGCCAGGGCGTCAGATACGCAGTATTTT; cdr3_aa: CASSPARASDTQYF
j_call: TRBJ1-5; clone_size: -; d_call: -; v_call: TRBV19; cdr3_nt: TGTGCCAGTAGTATGAACGGGAATGGTTGGCAGCCCCAGCATTTT; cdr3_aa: CASSMNGNGWQPQHF
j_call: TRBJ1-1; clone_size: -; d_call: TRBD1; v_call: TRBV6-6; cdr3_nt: TGTGCCAGCAGTATAAACAGGGGGAAGAACACTGAAGCTTTCTTT; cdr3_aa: CASSINRGKNTEAFF
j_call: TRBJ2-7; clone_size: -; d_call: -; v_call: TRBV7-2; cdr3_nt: TGTGCCAGCAGCCGTGATACCTACGAGCAGTACTTC; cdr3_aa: CASSRDTYEQYF
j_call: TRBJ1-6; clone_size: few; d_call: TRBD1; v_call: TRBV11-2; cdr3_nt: TGTGCCAGCAGCTTGTTCAGGGGGCTCTCACCCCTCCACTTT; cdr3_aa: CASSLFRGLSPLHF